The T cell receptor (beta chain) described here comes from a study of beta chain features in type 1 diabetes (dated by TCRdb to between 2017 and 2018). Turning to the overall study: No differences in mean age, gender distribution, total cell number or subset yield were found between patients and healthy donors. A total of roughly 100 million sorted cells were examined across all samples, and the number of cells per subset was strongly correlated with RNA yield. In the study, TCRB repertoires of sorted circulating CD4+ T cell subsets from recently diagnosed type 1 diabetes patients were compared with those of matched healthy donors. Regulatory and stem cell-like memory subsets were obtained from only 8 patients and roughly eight healthy donors, while naive and central memory subsets were obtained from all 28 donors.

Trimming at the junction amounts to 6 bases on V and 7 bases on J, and the germline ends lie 12 bases apart. CDR1 is given as SQVTM and CDR2 as ANQGSEA, both from the germline V gene. From cysteine to phenylalanine, the CDR3 is 11 amino acids long. Only the CDR3 portion is preserved as DNA: 33 bases, with reading frame beginning at the first base. From each donor, a single peripheral blood sample of 100 to 150 mL on average was drawn into heparinised tubes. A BD FACSAria II was used to sort naive, central memory, regulatory and stem cell-like memory CD4+ T cells with a panel that included CD45RO, CCR7, CD25, CD127, CD95 and CD27. All sorted populations exceeded 95% purity. PBMCs were isolated immediately by Lymphoprep density gradient centrifugation and stained directly without culture. So that batch effects would be minimized, each experiment stained and sorted samples in pairs, pairing one healthy donor with one patient.

Study-wide conclusions, independent of this receptor: Naive, central memory and regulatory TCRB repertoires appeared to be more similar among patients than among healthy donors. Because cDNA was sequenced instead of genomic DNA, highly expressing activated cells could be over-represented, though the groups showed no difference in activation or CD3 levels. Because the HLA sub-analyses included only small numbers of individuals, any influence of HLA type on TCRB rearrangement was left unresolved. At VDJ recombination sites, type 1 diabetes patients had fewer insertions and more deleted nucleotides, which implies abnormalities in thymic rearrangement. PCR may preferentially amplify shorter templates, but because patient and control samples were amplified and corrected together, any resulting skew would affect both groups equally. A moderate but significant shortening of TCRB CDR3 length was observed in type 1 diabetes patients in all four CD4+ subsets.

This clone was seen a handful of times. Its cognate antigen has yet to be identified. No base-level quality is on record; no much larger clone is a single base apart. The entire amount of isolated RNA was reverse transcribed using the High Capacity cDNA Reverse Transcription Kit, so the sequenced TCRB transcripts were expressed ones. Deep immunoSEQ sequencing was performed on naive, central memory and regulatory T cell samples, with an average of around 3.4 million total reads per sample. Sorted cells were lysed in RLT buffer and RNA was extracted with DNase-treated RNeasy Micro or Mini kits, depending on cell number. To prevent cross-contamination, every cell subset was processed on its own, while patient and healthy donor samples were processed together. TCRB sequences were amplified from cDNA with the immunoSEQ multiplex PCR, producing 87-bp fragments spanning the CDR3 region. Amplicons were sequenced on the Illumina HiSeq platform. As for how the authors treated the data: Synthetic template baselines were used to correct PCR bias computationally, reads within Hamming distance 2 were collapsed, and singletons that could not be merged were discarded. Reads were aligned against IMGT to assign V, D and J genes, CDR3 length and insertions or deletions at six rearrangement sites. Clonotype counts were normalized to sorted cell number within each subset before computing true diversity and Gini coefficients with the tcR R package. The overlap coefficient, calculated on TCRB nucleotide sequences, was used to quantify repertoire sharing. TCRdb's version of the immuneACCESS table is confined to in-frame rearrangements and falls short of the full clone set. An unresolved V gene accounts for under half of the shortfall where checked; the remainder is of unknown origin. Clone size and V and J calls were adopted from that table, with D and trimming inferred from the DNA. A total of a few hundred thousand clones appear in this sample, about 30% of them only once. Roughly 4% of the sample rests with the top ten.

The chain joins TRBV29-1 to TRBJ1-2, and the D gene may be TRBD1, 6 bases matching. The sequenced material came from central memory CD4+ T cells from blood. This clonotype originated in a man aged 25-45 years in good health. The CDR3 protein sequence reads: CSVTGWSGYTF. The base sequence is TGCAGCGTGACAGGATGGAGTGGCTACACCTTC.